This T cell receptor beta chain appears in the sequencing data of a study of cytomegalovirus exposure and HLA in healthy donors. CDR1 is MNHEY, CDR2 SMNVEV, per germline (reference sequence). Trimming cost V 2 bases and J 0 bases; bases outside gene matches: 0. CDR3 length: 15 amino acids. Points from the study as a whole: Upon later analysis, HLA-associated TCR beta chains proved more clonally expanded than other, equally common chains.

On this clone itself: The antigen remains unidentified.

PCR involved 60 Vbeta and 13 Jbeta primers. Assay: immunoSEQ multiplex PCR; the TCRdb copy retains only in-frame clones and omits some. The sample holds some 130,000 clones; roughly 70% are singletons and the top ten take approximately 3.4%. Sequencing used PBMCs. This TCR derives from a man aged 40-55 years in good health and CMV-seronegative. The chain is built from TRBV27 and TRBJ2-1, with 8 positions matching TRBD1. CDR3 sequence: CASSLQGASYNEQFF. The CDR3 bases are TGTGCCAGCAGTTTACAGGGGGCCTCCTACAATGAGCAGTTCTTC.